This T cell receptor beta chain was captured in a study of memory CD4+ T cells and cytomegalovirus serostatus. At the level of the study: Of the healthy Belgian adults, several were CMV seropositive and 20 to 30 seronegative. Findings of the study overall: The CMV-associated TCR signature appears largely within the CD4+ memory repertoire.

Only in-frame clones appear in the TCRdb table, and some are missing; sequencing was by immunoSEQ multiplex PCR. The repertoire has around 53,000 clones, about 86% of them found once; the top ten carry 1.5% to 2.5%. This CDR3 contains 16 residues. Germline values: CDR1 SGHRS, CDR2 YFSETQ. Unmatched junction bases numbered 2, after V lost 0 bases and J lost 3 bases. Regarding this clone: Its antigen remains unknown.

The sort gate was single viable CD3+CD4+CD8-CD45RO+ cells for memory CD4+ T cells. This clonotype originated in an adult in good health and CMV-seropositive. The chain has TRBV5-1 and TRBJ2-1; TRBD2 matches at 11 bases. Material for sequencing was memory CD4+ T cells from blood. The CDR3: CASSLETSGNYNEQFF. The CDR3 DNA is TGCGCCAGCAGCTTGGAGACTAGCGGGAACTACAATGAGCAGTTCTTC.